Below are 7 T cell receptor beta chains sequenced from a single sample in a study of blood T cells in healthy people across ages. A second 7 to 11 cycle PCR used barcoded and J-beta primers. TCRdb reprocessed the 5' RACE reads with MiXCR, giving one entry per CDR3 protein. The data show fewer than 2 million distinct CDR3 sequences, 35% to 50% seen once. The sequenced sample consisted of blood. The receptors shown here come from a human donor in good health.

The chain is built from TRBV20-1 and TRBJ2-5; D is unresolved. Looked up from germline, CDR1 is DFQATT and CDR2 is SNEGSKA (reference sequence). The V end was cut by 0 bases, the J end by 4 bases, with 15 bases between. The CDR3 has 15 residues. The CDR3 spells CSARDSGPVGETQYF. CDR3 DNA: TGCAGTGCTAGAGATAGTGGGCCGGTTGGAGAGACCCAGTACTTC.

Concerning this clonotype: One end of the junction varies from germline; a read error may be responsible. V gene TRBV6-6 combines with J gene TRBJ2-1; no firm D call. The germline V gene has CDR1 MNHNY and CDR2 SVGAGI (reference sequence). The length of the CDR3 is 13 residues. The CDR3 reads CASSTRLDNERFF. The CDR3 nucleotides are TGTGCCAGCAGTACCCGGCTCGACAATGAGCGGTTCTTC.

V usage is TRBV5-1 and J usage is TRBJ1-5, with D hard to call. The germline V gene encodes CDR1 SGHRS and CDR2 YFSETQ. This CDR3 is built from 14 residues. Between the trimmed V and J ends, which lost 0 bases and 11 bases, there was a span of 15 bases. CDR3 nucleotides: TGCGCCAGCAGCTTGGGACTAGCGGAAGAGACCCAGCATTTT. Translation gives CASSLGLAEETQHF.

The V and J genes are TRBV5-1 and TRBJ2-5, with TRBD1 matching 10 bases. This CDR3 has 14 amino acids. CDR1 SGHRS and CDR2 YFSETQ come from the germline V gene. V was pared by 1 base and J by 8 bases, with 5 bases of the junction left unmatched. The CDR3 region has the DNA TGCGCCAGCAGCTTGAACCGGGACAGGGGAACCCAGTACTTC. This translates into CASSLNRDRGTQYF.

The chain's CDR3 is CASSDLGRPPEAFF. The DNA for the CDR3 is TGTGCCAGCAGTGACTTGGGTCGGCCCCCTGAAGCTTTCTTT. The V call is TRBV6-6, the J call TRBJ1-1, with D hard to call. Germline values: CDR1 MNHNY, CDR2 SVGAGI (reference sequence). The CDR3 has 14 residues. V was trimmed by 5 bases and J by 6 bases, leaving 16 bases between them.

The rearrangement uses TRBV18 and TRBJ2-1; 10 bases agree with TRBD1. Germline CDR1 KGHSH, CDR2 LQKENI. The CDR3 is 17 amino acids. Unmatched junction bases numbered 13, after V lost 3 bases and J lost 8 bases. Here the CDR3 DNA reads TGTGCCAGCTCACCGATGACAGGGGGCTCCGCCATCGATGAGCAGTTCTTC. Encoded protein: CASSPMTGGSAIDEQFF.

The chain has TRBV3-1 and TRBJ2-7; the D gene is possibly TRBD2 (5 bases). This CDR3 has 15 amino acids. V was pared by 0 bases and J by 1 base, with 10 bases between. The germline gives CDR1 LGHDT, CDR2 YNNKEL (reference sequence). In nucleotides, the CDR3 is TGTGCCAGCAGCCAAGATGTCTCGGGATCCTACGAGCAGTACTTC. Translation: CASSQDVSGSYEQYF.